These 14 T cell receptor beta chains came from one sample sequenced in a study of blood T cell repertoires in COVID-19. Some clones are missing from TCRdb's copy, which holds only in-frame ones; the method was immunoSEQ multiplex PCR. The table shows approximately 200,000 clones, with about nine tenths occurring only once. The sample taken for sequencing was peripheral blood. These receptors were taken from a woman in her forties or fifties with acute or convalescent COVID-19.

The chain is built from TRBV10-3 and TRBJ2-1; the match to TRBD2 covers 9 bases. V shed 5 bases, J shed 7 bases, and the junction held 12 bases outside the gene matches. CDR1 and CDR2 (germline): ENHRY, SYGVKD. The CDR3 has 16 residues. Here the CDR3 DNA reads TGTGCCATCAGTAGGAGGCAGCGGGAGGAACCTAATGAGCAGTTCTTC. Translating it yields CAISRRQREEPNEQFF.

The chain uses TRBV19 and TRBJ2-3, with 10 bases lining up with TRBD1. Germline V gene lookup returns CDR1 LNHDA and CDR2 SQIVND (reference sequence). CDR3 length: 15 residues. V shed 5 bases and J 5 bases; nucleotides not matched to a gene: 7. The CDR3 sequence is CASSSGTGVGDTQYF. The CDR3 nucleotides read TGTGCCAGTAGTTCCGGGACAGGGGTGGGAGATACGCAGTATTTT.

The V gene is TRBV6-6, the J gene TRBJ1-1; no clear D gene. V lost 2 bases and J 3 bases, leaving 7 bases between the germline ends. This CDR3 region has 13 residues. From germline, CDR1 is MNHNY and CDR2 SVGAGI (reference sequence). The CDR3 reads CASSYGEYTEAFF. CDR3 DNA sequence: TGTGCCAGCAGTTACGGGGAGTACACTGAAGCTTTCTTT.

CDR3 sequence: CASSQVQREPHEQFF. DNA of the CDR3: TGCGCCAGCAGCCAAGTGCAGCGGGAGCCCCATGAGCAGTTCTTC. The chain joins TRBV4-1 to TRBJ2-1, with 8 bases identical to TRBD2. V lost 1 base, J lost 8 bases, and 7 bases stayed unmatched. CDR3 size: 15 residues. Germline V lookup: CDR1 MGHRA, CDR2 YSYEKL.

The V call is TRBV29-1, the J call TRBJ2-5, with D possibly being TRBD2 (5 bases). This CDR3 has 12 amino acids. In germline, CDR1 is SQVTM, CDR2 ANQGSEA. The V and J ends lost 3 bases and 7 bases respectively, with 12 bases between them. The CDR3 protein is CSVENLSGTQYF. The CDR3 coding sequence is TGCAGCGTTGAGAATCTAAGCGGGACCCAGTACTTC.

The CDR3 bases are TGTGCCAGCAGCTCAACAGGGCTCGGAGAGACCCAGTACTTC. Residues: CASSSTGLGETQYF. The chain has TRBV7-8 and TRBJ2-5; tentatively, D is TRBD1 (6 bases). The CDR3 totals 14 residues. Germline CDR1 SGHVS, CDR2 FQNEAQ. V was pared by 4 bases and J by 4 bases, with 13 bases between.

The chain combines TRBV14 with TRBJ1-3, with 8 bases aligning to TRBD1. Germline V lookup: CDR1 SGHDN, CDR2 FVKESK. The trim removed 0 bases at V and 0 bases at J, leaving 4 bases unmatched. The length of the CDR3 is 17 residues. CDR3 loop: CASSQDRGRISGNTIYF. CDR3 sequence (DNA): TGTGCCAGCAGCCAAGACAGGGGGCGCATCTCTGGAAACACCATATATTTT.

The chain employs TRBV7-3 and TRBJ2-1, with TRBD2 matching over 12 bases. The CDR3 consists of 15 residues. Germline CDR1 reads SGHTA; CDR2 reads FQGTGA. With 4 bases clipped from V and 2 bases from J, the junction kept 0 bases outside the gene matches. The CDR3 coding sequence is TGTGCCAGCAGCTCTAGCGGGGGGGCCTACAATGAGCAGTTCTTC. This sequence encodes CASSSSGGAYNEQFF.

The chain links TRBV5-1 to TRBJ1-4; TRBD1 aligns across 8 bases. The CDR3 loop spans 18 amino acids. Germline CDR1 reads SGHRS; CDR2 reads YFSETQ. Losses at the gene ends were 3 bases for V and 7 bases for J; bases not matched to a gene: 17. CDR3 protein: CASSYSSFTGGESEKLFF. In DNA form, the CDR3 reads TGCGCCAGCAGCTACTCAAGTTTCACAGGGGGTGAGAGTGAAAAACTGTTTTTT. The whole variable domain, remainder taken from reference TRBV5-1 and TRBJ1-4, is KAGVTQTPRYLIKTRGQQVTLSCSPISGHRSVSWYQQTPGQGLQFLFEYFSETQRNKGNFPGRFSGRQFSNSRSEMNVSTLELGDSALYLCASSYSSFTGGESEKLFFGSGTQLSVL.

By share, this clone ranks as medium-sized. The V gene is TRBV7-9, the J gene TRBJ2-7; tentatively, D is TRBD1 (6 bases). CDR1 and CDR2 from the germline V gene are SEHNR and FQNEAQ (reference sequence). Trimming left V 10 bases short and J 0 bases short, with 13 bases between. CDR3 length: 13 residues. The CDR3 DNA sequence: TGTGCCACCTCGGACAGTTTCTCCTACGAGCAGTACTTC. Translated, it gives CATSDSFSYEQYF.

The rearrangement links TRBV15 to TRBJ2-1; perhaps TRBD2 as D (6 bases). V gave up 2 bases and J gave up 7 bases, with 9 bases separating them. The CDR3 contains 13 residues. CDR1 is LNHNV and CDR2 is YYDKDF in the germline V gene (reference sequence). This chain's CDR3 is CATSRNAGNEQFF. The DNA of the CDR3 is TGTGCCACCAGCAGAAACGCGGGAAATGAGCAGTTCTTC.

The gene calls are TRBV7-9 and TRBJ2-3; 7 bases are shared with TRBD2. Germline CDR1 is SEHNR and CDR2 is FQNEAQ (reference sequence). J lost 1 base, V lost 8 bases, and 6 bases had no gene match. The CDR3 covers 14 residues. The CDR3 sequence: CASAGAGGTDTQYF. CDR3 nucleotides: TGTGCCAGCGCCGGGGCGGGAGGCACAGATACGCAGTATTTT.

This clone was observed once. The V gene is TRBV7-4, the J gene TRBJ1-5; no firm D call. V lost 5 bases, J lost 4 bases, and 15 bases lay in between. Per the germline V gene, CDR1 is SGHVT and CDR2 is SQSDAQ. The CDR3 totals 15 residues. CDR3 in amino acids: CASSQRERPNQPQHF. The CDR3 nucleotides are TGTGCCAGCAGCCAACGCGAGAGGCCTAATCAGCCCCAGCATTTT. The full variable domain, its missing parts supplied by reference TRBV7-4 and TRBJ1-5, is GAGVSQSPRYKVAKRGRDVALRCDSISGHVTLYWYRQTLGQGSEVLTYSQSDAQRDKSGRPSGRFSAERPERSVSTLKIQRTEQGDSAVYLCASSQRERPNQPQHFGDGTRLSIL.

The gene calls are TRBV27 and TRBJ1-3; 7 nucleotides match TRBD1. The junction had 8 bases not matched to a gene; V was cut back by 7 bases and J by 2 bases. The CDR3 is 15 amino acids. The germline V gene encodes CDR1 MNHEY and CDR2 SMNVEV (reference sequence). The CDR3 sequence is CASMDRLGPGNTIYF. CDR3 nucleotide sequence: TGTGCCAGCATGGACAGGCTCGGGCCTGGAAACACCATATATTTT.